This T cell receptor (beta chain) comes out of a study of T-cell reconstitution after alpha-beta-depleted transplantation in children. Germline lookup yields CDR1 LGHNA and CDR2 YSLEER. Trimming pared 4 bases from V and 6 bases from J, leaving 16 bases between. The CDR3 totals 15 residues. Molecular barcoding with unique molecular identifiers was used for the TCRbeta library. TCRdb recomputed calls from the PCR reads with MiXCR, one row per CDR3 protein. Here the sample spans nearly 350,000 distinct CDR3 sequences, about 17% being singletons. This sequence originates from a male patient aged 2 to 10 who had a stem cell transplant for acute lymphoblastic leukemia, so the T cells may come from the graft donor. This specimen was PBMCs, mostly from graft donor cells, taken 360 days after TCRalphabeta/CD19-depleted stem cell transplant. The V gene is TRBV4-3, the J gene TRBJ2-1, with D perhaps TRBD2 (7 bases). CDR3 bases: TGCGCCAGCAGCCCACAGGGCGGGAGTGGCAATGAGCAGTTCTTC. Translating gives CASSPQGGSGNEQFF.